Given below is one TCR beta chain in context. What it recognizes is unknown. A multiplex PCR was run with 60 Vbeta primers and 13 Jbeta primers. Produced via immunoSEQ multiplex PCR; TCRdb's table is partial and in-frame only. Of about 97,000 clones in the sample, 81% are singletons; the top ten hold under 5.5%. The data derive from a study of cytomegalovirus exposure and HLA in healthy donors. Study-wide results and limits: In a later analysis, V- and J-gene trimming of beta chains associated with a DCLRE1C missense variant, replicated independently. In a later analysis, several top co-occurrence clusters appeared linked to parvovirus B19, influenza, CMV and Epstein-Barr virus. Presence/absence analyses assumed roughly uniform sequencing depth across donors. Later on, an analysis showed TCR association rates differing by HLA locus, with DRB1 the most and HLA-C the fewest.

This CDR3 region has 15 residues. Germline CDR1 and CDR2: MNHNY and SVGAGI (reference sequence). Trimming shortened V by 2 bases and J by 7 bases, and 14 bases separated the two germline ends. This sequence originates from a man aged 40-49 years in good health and CMV-seropositive. The chain uses TRBV6-6 and TRBJ1-4; possible D gene TRBD1, 5 bases. The sample was PBMCs. The CDR3 protein is CASSYADTTFEKLFF. For the CDR3, the DNA is TGTGCCAGCAGTTACGCGGACACTACCTTTGAAAAACTGTTTTTT.